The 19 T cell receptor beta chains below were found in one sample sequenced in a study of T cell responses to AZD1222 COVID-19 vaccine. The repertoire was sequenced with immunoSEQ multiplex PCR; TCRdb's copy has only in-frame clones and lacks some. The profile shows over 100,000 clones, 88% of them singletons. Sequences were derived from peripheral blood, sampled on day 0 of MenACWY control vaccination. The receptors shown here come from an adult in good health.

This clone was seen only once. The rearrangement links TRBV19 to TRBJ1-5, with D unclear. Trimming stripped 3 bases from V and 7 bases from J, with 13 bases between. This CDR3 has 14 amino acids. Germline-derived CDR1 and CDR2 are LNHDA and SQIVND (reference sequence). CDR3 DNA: TGTGCCAGTAGTATTGAAGGGTCCGGGCAGCCCCAGCATTTT. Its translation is CASSIEGSGQPQHF.

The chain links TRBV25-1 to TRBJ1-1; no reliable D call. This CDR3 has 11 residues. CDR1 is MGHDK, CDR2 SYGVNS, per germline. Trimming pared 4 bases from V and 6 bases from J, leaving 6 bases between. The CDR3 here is CASSATAEAFF. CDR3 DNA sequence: TGTGCCAGCAGTGCGACCGCTGAAGCTTTCTTT.

The CDR3 nucleotides read TGTGCCAGCAGCCCCCTGGAAGGGAGGGGGGAAAAACTGTTTTTT. Translated: CASSPLEGRGEKLFF. This chain links TRBV9 with TRBJ1-4; D perhaps matches TRBD1 (6 bases). The CDR3 extends over 15 amino acids. Trimming took off 4 bases at V and 8 bases at J, with 18 bases between the two ends. The V gene's germline CDR1 is SGDLS and CDR2 YYNGEE.

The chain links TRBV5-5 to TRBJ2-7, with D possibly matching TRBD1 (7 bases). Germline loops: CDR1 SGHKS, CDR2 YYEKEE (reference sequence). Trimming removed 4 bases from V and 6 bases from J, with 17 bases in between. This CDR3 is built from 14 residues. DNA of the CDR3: TGTGCCAGCAGCCCTGCGACAGGGAGGTCCGAGCAGTACTTC. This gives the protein CASSPATGRSEQYF.

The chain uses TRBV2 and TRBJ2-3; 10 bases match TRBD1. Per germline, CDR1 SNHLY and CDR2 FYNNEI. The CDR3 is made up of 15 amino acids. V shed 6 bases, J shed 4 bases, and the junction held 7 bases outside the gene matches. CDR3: CASRTGTGVPDTQYF. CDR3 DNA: TGTGCCAGCAGGACCGGGACAGGGGTCCCAGATACGCAGTATTTT.

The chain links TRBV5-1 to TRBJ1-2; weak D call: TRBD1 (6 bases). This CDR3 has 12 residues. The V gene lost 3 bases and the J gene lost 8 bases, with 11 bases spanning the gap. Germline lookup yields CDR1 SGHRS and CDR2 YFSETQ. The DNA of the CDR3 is TGCGCCAGCAGCTCCCAGGGGCTCGGCTACACCTTC. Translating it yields CASSSQGLGYTF.

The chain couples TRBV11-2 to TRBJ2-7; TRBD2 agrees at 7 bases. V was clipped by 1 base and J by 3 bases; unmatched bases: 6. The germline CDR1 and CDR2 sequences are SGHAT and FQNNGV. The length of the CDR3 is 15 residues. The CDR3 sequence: CASSLVSGAIYEQYF. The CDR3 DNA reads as TGTGCCAGCAGCTTAGTAAGCGGGGCCATCTACGAGCAGTACTTC.

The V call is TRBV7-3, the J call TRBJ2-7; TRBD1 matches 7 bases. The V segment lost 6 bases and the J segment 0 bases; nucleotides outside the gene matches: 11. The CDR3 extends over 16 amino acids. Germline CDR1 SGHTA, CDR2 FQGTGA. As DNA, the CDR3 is TGTGCCAGCAGGTGGAACACCGGGACAGTCTCCTACGAGCAGTACTTC. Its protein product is CASRWNTGTVSYEQYF.

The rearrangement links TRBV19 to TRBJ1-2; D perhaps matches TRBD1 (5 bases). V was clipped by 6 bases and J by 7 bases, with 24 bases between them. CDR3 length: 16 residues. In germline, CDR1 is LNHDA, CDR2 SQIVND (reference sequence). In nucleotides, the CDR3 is TGTGCCAGTAGCCCAACGGGACTAGGGAAGGTATCTGGCTACACCTTC. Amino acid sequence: CASSPTGLGKVSGYTF.

Here the CDR3 DNA reads TGTGCCAGCAGCTACGCGACAGCTTCCTACGAGCAGTACTTC. This gives the protein CASSYATASYEQYF. The V gene is TRBV5-5, the J gene TRBJ2-7; D is possibly TRBD1 (5 bases). CDR3 length equals 14 residues. V lost 3 bases, J lost 1 base, and 11 bases lay in between. The germline V gene has CDR1 SGHKS and CDR2 YYEKEE (reference sequence).

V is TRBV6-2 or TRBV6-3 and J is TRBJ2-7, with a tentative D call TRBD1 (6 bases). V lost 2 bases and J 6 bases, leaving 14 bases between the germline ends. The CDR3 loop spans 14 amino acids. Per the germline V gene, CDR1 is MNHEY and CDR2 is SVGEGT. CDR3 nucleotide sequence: TGTGCCAGCAGTTACGGGCAGGGGTGGCGCGAGCAGTACTTC. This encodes CASSYGQGWREQYF.

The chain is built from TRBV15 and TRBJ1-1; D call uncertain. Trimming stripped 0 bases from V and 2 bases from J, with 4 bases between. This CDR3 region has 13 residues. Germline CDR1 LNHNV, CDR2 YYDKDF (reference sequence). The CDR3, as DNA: TGTGCCACCAGCAGAGATCGAAACACTGAAGCTTTCTTT. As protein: CATSRDRNTEAFF.

For the CDR3, the DNA is TGCAGCGGCGCAGGGGGGTACGGTGAAGCTTTCTTT. It specifies CSGAGGYGEAFF. V usage is TRBV29-1 and J usage is TRBJ1-1, with 7 bases lining up with TRBD1. The V segment lost 7 bases and the J segment 7 bases; nucleotides outside the gene matches: 9. Germline CDR1 and CDR2: SQVTM and ANQGSEA. This CDR3 has 12 amino acids.

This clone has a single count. The CDR3 coding sequence is TGTGCCAGCAGTTTCCATTCCACCGGGACAGGCTATGGCTACACCTTC. This codes for CASSFHSTGTGYGYTF. V is TRBV6-5 and J is TRBJ1-2; 8 bases align to TRBD1. The germline V gene has CDR1 MNHEY and CDR2 SVGAGI. The CDR3 has 16 amino acids. J gave up 4 bases and V 4 bases, and 11 bases lay outside the gene matches.

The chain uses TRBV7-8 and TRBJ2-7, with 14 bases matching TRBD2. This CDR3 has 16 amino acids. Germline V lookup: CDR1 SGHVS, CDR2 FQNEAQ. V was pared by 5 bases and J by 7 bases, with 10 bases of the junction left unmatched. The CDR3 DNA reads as TGTGCCAGCAGCGGGACTAGCGGGAGTGTTTGGGCAGAGCAGTACTTC. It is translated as CASSGTSGSVWAEQYF. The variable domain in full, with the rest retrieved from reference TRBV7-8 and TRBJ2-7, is GAGVSQSPRYKVAKRGQDVALRCDPISGHVSLFWYQQALGQGPEFLTYFQNEAQLDKSGLPSDRFFAERPEGSVSTLKIQRTQQEDSAVYLCASSGTSGSVWAEQYFGPGTRLTVT.

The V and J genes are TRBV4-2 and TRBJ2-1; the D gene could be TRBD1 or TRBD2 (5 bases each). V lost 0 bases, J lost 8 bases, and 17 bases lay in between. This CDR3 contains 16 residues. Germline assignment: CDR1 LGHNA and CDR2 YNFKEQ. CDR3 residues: CASSQDPGRGWDEQFF. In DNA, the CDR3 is TGTGCCAGCAGCCAAGACCCAGGTCGGGGCTGGGATGAGCAGTTCTTC.

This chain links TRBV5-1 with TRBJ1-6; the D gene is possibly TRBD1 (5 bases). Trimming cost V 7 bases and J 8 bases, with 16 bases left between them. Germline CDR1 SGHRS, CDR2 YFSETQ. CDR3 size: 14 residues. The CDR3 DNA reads TGCGCCAGCCAGTCCGGGAGAGGGGATTCACCCCTCCACTTT. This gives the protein CASQSGRGDSPLHF. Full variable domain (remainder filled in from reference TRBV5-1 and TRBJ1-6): KAGVTQTPRYLIKTRGQQVTLSCSPISGHRSVSWYQQTPGQGLQFLFEYFSETQRNKGNFPGRFSGRQFSNSRSEMNVSTLELGDSALYLCASQSGRGDSPLHFGNGTRLTVT.

The CDR3 region is CASSFGESSEQYF. DNA of the CDR3: TGTGCCAGCAGCTTTGGGGAGTCGAGCGAGCAGTACTTC. This chain links TRBV5-8 with TRBJ2-7; D possibly corresponds to TRBD2 (5 bases). Trimming shortened V by 2 bases and J by 6 bases, and 12 bases separated the two germline ends. The CDR3 totals 13 residues. The germline V gene has CDR1 SGHTS and CDR2 YDEGEE.

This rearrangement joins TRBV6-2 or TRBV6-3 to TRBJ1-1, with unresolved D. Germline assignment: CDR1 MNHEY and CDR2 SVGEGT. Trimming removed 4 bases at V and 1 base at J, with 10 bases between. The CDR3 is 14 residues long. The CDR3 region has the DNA TGTGCCAGCAGTTGGAGGGCGGAGAACACTGAAGCTTTCTTT. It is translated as CASSWRAENTEAFF.